The sequence of this T cell receptor (beta chain) was determined in a study of T cells after yellow fever vaccination. Study-wide findings and caveats: Abundant clonotypes from the bulk population could contaminate FACS-sorted repertoires. Booster samples showed a return of most primary-vaccination clones (about 97% CD4, 85% to 90% CD8).

TCR cDNA was made by 5'RACE template switching, adding a universal primer site and UMIs. TCRdb ran MiXCR on the 5' RACE reads and lists one entry per CDR3 protein. The sample consists of a few hundred thousand distinct CDR3 sequences, 7.5% to 9% of them appearing once. Trimming pared 9 bases from V and 7 bases from J, leaving 15 bases between. The CDR3 loop spans 12 amino acids. CDR1 is SEHNR and CDR2 is FQNEAQ in the germline V gene (reference sequence). Details on this clonotype: The antigen is not known.

This TCR derives from a man younger than 30 who received the YFV17D yellow fever vaccine. The chain joins TRBV7-9 to TRBJ1-1, with D possibly TRBD1 on 5 matching bases. The specimen comprised CD4+ T cells sorted from PBMCs, sampled 5 days after the yellow fever booster vaccination. CDR3 nucleotide sequence: TGTGCCAGTCGACGGGGGTACGATGAAGCTTTCTTT. This encodes CASRRGYDEAFF. The full variable domain, rest sourced from reference TRBV7-9 and TRBJ1-1, is DTGVSQNPRHKITKRGQNVTFRCDPISEHNRLYWYRQTLGQGPEFLTYFQNEAQLEKSRLLSDRFSAERPKGSFSTLEIQRTEQGDSAMYLCASRRGYDEAFFGQGTRLTVV.